This is a list of T cell receptor beta chains from one sample in a study of shared clonotypes between healthy human individuals. The data were produced by immunoSEQ multiplex PCR, yet TCRdb's version contains in-frame clones alone and is incomplete. The table lists about 2.1 million clones, roughly 95% of them singletons. Sequencing used naive CD8+ T cells from PBMCs. Receptors were obtained from a man between 18 and 29 years old in good health. Some clones in this sample may be carry-over from other donors' samples. The CDR3 runs from the conserved cysteine through the conserved F or W. Each record gives: V gene, D gene, J gene, clone size, CDR3 protein, CDR3 DNA. A D gene is named only where the DNA matches it firmly. Clone sizes are given selectively: once, few, many, or a class where the clone is expanded.

>TRBV5-4|.|TRBJ2-7|.
CASSSVGNYEQYF
TGTGCCAGCAGCTCAGTGGGAAACTACGAGCAGTACTTC
>TRBV29-1|.|TRBJ1-2|.
CSVVGGAYGYTF
TGCAGCGTTGTGGGGGGAGCCTATGGCTACACCTTC
>TRBV5-1|.|TRBJ1-2|.
CASSLENYGYTF
TGCGCCAGCAGCTTGGAGAACTATGGCTACACCTTC
>TRBV27|.|TRBJ2-1|.
CASSFVSGPWNEQFF
TGTGCCAGCAGTTTCGTGAGCGGCCCCTGGAATGAGCAGTTCTTC
>TRBV7-9|.|TRBJ2-3|.
CASSLVLVSDTQYF
TGTGCCAGCAGCTTAGTTCTAGTATCGGATACGCAGTATTTT
>TRBV5-4|.|TRBJ1-2|once
CASSLAKGRRLGYTF
TGTGCCAGCAGCTTGGCCAAGGGGCGTAGGTTAGGCTACACCTTC
>TRBV19|.|TRBJ2-7|.
CASSRVTDYEQYF
TGTGCCAGTAGCCGGGTTACGGACTACGAGCAGTACTTC
>TRBV28|TRBD2|TRBJ2-7|.
CASGLAGDFYEQYF
TGTGCCAGCGGGTTAGCGGGAGATTTTTACGAGCAGTACTTC
>TRBV9|.|TRBJ2-7|.
CASSAADTPSYEQYF
TGTGCCAGCAGCGCCGCCGACACTCCCAGTTACGAGCAGTACTTC
>TRBV7-9|TRBD1|TRBJ1-4|.
CASSPSRGLNEKLFF
TGTGCCAGCAGCCCTAGCAGGGGGCTGAATGAAAAACTGTTTTTT
>TRBV7-9|TRBD1|TRBJ2-3|.
CASSSRQGAWTDTQYF
TGTGCCAGCAGCTCAAGACAGGGGGCTTGGACTGATACGCAGTATTTT
>TRBV29-1|.|TRBJ2-1|.
CSVGTGYNEQFF
TGCAGCGTTGGGACTGGCTACAATGAGCAGTTCTTC
>TRBV5-1|.|TRBJ2-3|.
CASSLDYGDTQYF
TGCGCCAGCAGCCTGGACTACGGCGATACGCAGTATTTT
>TRBV4-1|.|TRBJ2-6|.
CAISPGRGPHSGANVLTF
TGCGCCATATCCCCAGGTCGGGGTCCCCACTCTGGGGCCAACGTCCTGACTTTC
>TRBV9|.|TRBJ2-1|.
CASSVPGTYNEQFF
TGTGCCAGCAGCGTACCCGGGACCTACAATGAGCAGTTCTTC
>TRBV14|TRBD1|TRBJ1-1|.
CASSQYRPTGDTEAFF
TGTGCCAGCAGCCAATACCGCCCCACAGGGGACACTGAAGCTTTCTTT
>TRBV29-1|.|TRBJ2-7|.
CSVIAFTYEQYF
TGCAGCGTGATCGCATTTACCTACGAGCAGTACTTC
>TRBV28|.|TRBJ2-1|.
CASSLAQYYNEQFF
TGTGCCAGCAGTTTGGCACAGTACTACAATGAGCAGTTCTTC
>TRBV9|.|TRBJ2-6|.
CASSPRPTVLSGANVLTF
TGTGCCAGCAGCCCCCGTCCGACGGTCCTCTCTGGGGCCAACGTCCTGACTTTC
>TRBV5-1|.|TRBJ2-1|.
CASSLAPSGNEQFF
TGCGCCAGCAGCTTGGCCCCTTCCGGCAATGAGCAGTTCTTC
>TRBV9|TRBD1|TRBJ2-7|once
CASSVSGTGTYEQYF
TGTGCCAGCAGCGTTTCCGGGACAGGGACCTACGAGCAGTACTTC
>TRBV7-9|.|TRBJ2-5|.
CASSLVIAGKETQYF
TGTGCCAGCAGCTTAGTAATTGCAGGGAAAGAGACCCAGTACTTC
>TRBV13|TRBD1|TRBJ1-3|.
CASSFGTGAAGNTIYF
TGTGCCAGCAGCTTCGGGACAGGGGCTGCCGGAAACACCATATATTTT
>TRBV9|.|TRBJ1-4|once
CASSPTGTPILLGNEKLFF
TGTGCCAGCAGCCCAACAGGAACTCCGATACTGTTGGGGAATGAAAAACTGTTTTTT
>TRBV7-9|TRBD1|TRBJ2-2|.
CASSFPDRGTGELFF
TGTGCCAGCAGCTTCCCGGACAGGGGAACCGGGGAGCTGTTTTTT
>TRBV19|TRBD1|TRBJ1-1|.
CASSVGTGPMNTEAFF
TGTGCCAGTAGTGTAGGGACAGGGCCCATGAACACTGAAGCTTTCTTT
>TRBV7-9|TRBD1|TRBJ1-2|.
CASSLEQTGKERDF
TGTGCCAGCAGCTTAGAACAGACAGGGAAGGAGAGGGACTTC
>TRBV27|.|TRBJ2-6|.
CASSDHSSGANVLTF
TGTGCCAGCAGTGACCACAGCTCTGGGGCCAACGTCCTGACTTTC
>TRBV9|TRBD2|TRBJ2-5|.
CASSSDPLAESQETQYF
TGTGCCAGCAGCTCCGACCCACTAGCGGAGTCCCAAGAGACCCAGTACTTC
>TRBV11-3|TRBD2|TRBJ2-5|.
CASSSRTSGAQETQYF
TGTGCCAGCAGCTCAAGGACTAGCGGCGCACAAGAGACCCAGTACTTC
>TRBV11-1|TRBD1|TRBJ1-2|.
CASSLAKSGQGNDGYTF
TGTGCCAGCAGCTTAGCGAAGTCGGGACAGGGTAATGATGGCTACACCTTC
>TRBV6-1|.|TRBJ2-7|.
CASSDGSSYEQYF
TGTGCCAGCAGTGATGGATCCTCCTACGAGCAGTACTTC
>TRBV27|TRBD1|TRBJ2-1|.
CASTRDRSYNEQFF
TGTGCCAGCACCCGGGACAGATCCTACAATGAGCAGTTCTTC
>TRBV4-1|TRBD1|TRBJ2-7|once
CASSQTGTEQYF
TGCGCCAGCAGCCAGACAGGGACCGAGCAGTACTTC
>TRBV15|.|TRBJ2-7|.
CATSPSVGFTYEQYF
TGTGCCACCAGCCCTAGCGTCGGGTTCACCTACGAGCAGTACTTC
>TRBV28|TRBD1|TRBJ2-7|.
CASRLAGTGYEQYF
TGTGCCAGCAGACTGGCCGGGACAGGCTACGAGCAGTACTTC
>TRBV6-6|.|TRBJ2-7|.
CASSYSTSEGGYEQYF
TGTGCCAGCAGTTACTCGACCTCAGAGGGGGGATACGAGCAGTACTTC
>TRBV5-8|.|TRBJ2-5|.
CASSLGYQETQYF
TGTGCCAGCAGCTTGGGGTACCAAGAGACCCAGTACTTC
>TRBV30|.|TRBJ2-2|.
CAWSVRVSVTGELFF
TGTGCCTGGAGTGTACGGGTTAGCGTCACCGGGGAGCTGTTTTTT
>TRBV10-3|.|TRBJ2-7|.
CAISDDSSYEQYF
TGTGCCATCAGCGACGACAGCTCCTACGAGCAGTACTTC
>TRBV2|.|TRBJ2-2|once
CASSLDTRELFF
TGTGCCAGCAGTCTGGACACAAGGGAGCTGTTTTTT
>TRBV28|.|TRBJ2-7|.
CASSSRTAAYEQYF
TGTGCCAGCAGTTCAAGGACAGCCGCCTACGAGCAGTACTTC
>TRBV21-1|.|TRBJ1-5|.
CASSNDRNQPQHF
TGTGCCAGCAGCAACGACAGAAATCAGCCCCAGCATTTT
>TRBV12-5|.|TRBJ2-5|.
CASAPGGQETQYF
TGTGCTAGTGCCCCAGGGGGGCAAGAGACCCAGTACTTC
>TRBV7-9|.|TRBJ1-1|once
CASSPVTGTTEAFF
TGTGCCAGCAGCCCCGTCACAGGAACCACTGAAGCTTTCTTT
>TRBV28|.|TRBJ2-1|.
CASSFDSRRDEQFF
TGTGCCAGCAGTTTTGACTCCCGACGGGATGAGCAGTTCTTC
>TRBV14|.|TRBJ2-5|.
CASSQDPETQYF
TGTGCCAGCAGCCAAGATCCAGAGACCCAGTACTTC
>TRBV13|TRBD2|TRBJ2-7|.
CASSPSGRVSYEQYF
TGTGCCAGCAGCCCGAGCGGGAGGGTGTCCTACGAGCAGTACTTC
>TRBV27|TRBD2|TRBJ2-3|.
CASSFITGGDTQYF
TGTGCCAGCAGTTTTATAACGGGGGGAGATACGCAGTATTTT